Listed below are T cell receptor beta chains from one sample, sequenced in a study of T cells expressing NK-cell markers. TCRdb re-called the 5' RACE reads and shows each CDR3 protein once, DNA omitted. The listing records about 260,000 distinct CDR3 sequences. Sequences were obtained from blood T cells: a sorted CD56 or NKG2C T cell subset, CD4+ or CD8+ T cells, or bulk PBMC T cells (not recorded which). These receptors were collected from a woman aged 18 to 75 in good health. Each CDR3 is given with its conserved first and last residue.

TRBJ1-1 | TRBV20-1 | CSARMAGDLGAFF
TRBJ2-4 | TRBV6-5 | CASSYVTLRNIQYF
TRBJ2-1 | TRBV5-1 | CASSLASRDEQFF
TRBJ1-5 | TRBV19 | CASSLPLQPQHF
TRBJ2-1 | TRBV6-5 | CASSSQRGGYNEQFF
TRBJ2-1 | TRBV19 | CASSIAWDNEQFF
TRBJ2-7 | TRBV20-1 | CSAPLGVGWEQYF
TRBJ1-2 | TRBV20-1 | CSARAQQTNGYTF
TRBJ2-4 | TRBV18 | CASSPRLAGGGLSKNIQYF
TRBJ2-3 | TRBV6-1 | CASSGGQGSSDTQYF
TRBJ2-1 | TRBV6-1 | CASGGQSRMSYNEQFF
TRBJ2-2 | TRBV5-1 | CASSPQGGANTGELFF
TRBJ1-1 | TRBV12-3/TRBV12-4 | CASSRGQTGTEAFF
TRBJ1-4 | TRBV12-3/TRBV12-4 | CASSFSGFGQNEKLFF
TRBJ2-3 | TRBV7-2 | CASTRGGRRTDTQYF
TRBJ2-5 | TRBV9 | CASSATSGSWETQYF
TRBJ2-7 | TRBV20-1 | CSAGQDSSYEQYF
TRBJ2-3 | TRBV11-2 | CASSLMGATDTQYF
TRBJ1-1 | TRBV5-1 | CASSLLPSGPMNTEAFF
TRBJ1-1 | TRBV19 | CASSIMAGVNTEAFF
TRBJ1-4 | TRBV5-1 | CASSLRRAFNEKLFF
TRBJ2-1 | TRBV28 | CASSLWNPGTSSYNEQFF
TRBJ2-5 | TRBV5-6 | CASRNGQIDYQETQYF
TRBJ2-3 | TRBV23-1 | CASRPLRTDTQYF
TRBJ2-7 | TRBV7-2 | CASSLGGSLWGYEQYF
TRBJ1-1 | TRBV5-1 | CASKTGSPTTEAFF
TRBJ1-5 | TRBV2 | CASSEATGSYNQPQHF
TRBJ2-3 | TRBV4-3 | CASSQDPIAGLTDTQYF
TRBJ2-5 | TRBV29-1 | CSVGARGGTQYF
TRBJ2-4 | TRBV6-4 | CASSDSKGLAKNIQYF
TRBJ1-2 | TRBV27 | CASSPETGYGYTF
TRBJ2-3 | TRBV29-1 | CSTNRERATDTQYF
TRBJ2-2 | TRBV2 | CASERGGPNTGELFF
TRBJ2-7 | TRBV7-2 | CASRKTGLSSYEQYF
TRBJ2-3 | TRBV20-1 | CSAVRGEEKSTDTQYF
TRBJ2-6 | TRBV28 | CASRDFSGANVLTF
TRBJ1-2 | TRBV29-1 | CSVDRTLNYGYTF
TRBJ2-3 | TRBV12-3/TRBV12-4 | CASSFGLAPITDTQYF
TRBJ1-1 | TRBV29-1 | CSGDGTNHNTEAFF
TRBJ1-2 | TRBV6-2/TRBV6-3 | CASSYRHSGYTF
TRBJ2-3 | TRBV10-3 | CAISQLAEGTDTQYF
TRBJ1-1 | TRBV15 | CATSTGTGGTEAFF
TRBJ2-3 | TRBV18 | CASSPPGFADTQYF
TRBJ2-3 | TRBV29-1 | CSVEAPGDTDTQYF
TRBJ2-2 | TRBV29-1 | CSAVRGAGELFF
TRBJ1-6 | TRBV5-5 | CASSGDRGNSPLHF